The 6 T cell receptor beta chains presented below share a single source sample, sequenced in a study of T cell repertoires in cytomegalovirus infection. TCRdb reanalysed the reads using MiXCR and keeps one entry per CDR3 protein. Among hundreds of thousands of distinct CDR3 sequences listed, around a sixth were seen once. Sequencing was carried out using PBMCs. The source is a human donor in good health (CMV status not recorded). Some clones in this sample may be carry-over from other donors' samples.

This clonotype showed up just a few times. The chain links TRBV11-2 to TRBJ1-1, with 8 bases matching TRBD1. Trimming removed 3 bases from V and 7 bases from J; junction bases left unmatched: 7. Germline assignment: CDR1 SGHAT and CDR2 FQNNGV. This CDR3 contains 14 residues. CDR3 sequence reads: CASSFSGGADEAFF. The CDR3 DNA is TGTGCCAGCAGCTTTTCAGGGGGCGCCGATGAAGCTTTCTTT.

The CDR3: CASSYKGSGANVLTF. CDR3 nucleotide sequence: TGTGCCAGCAGTTATAAGGGTTCTGGGGCCAACGTCCTGACTTTC. The chain is built from TRBV6-5 and TRBJ2-6; D is uncertain. V lost 3 bases and J 1 base, leaving 7 bases between the germline ends. Looked up from germline, CDR1 is MNHEY and CDR2 is SVGAGI. This CDR3 is built from 15 residues.

In its sample, this clonotype was seen many times. V gene TRBV7-2 combines with J gene TRBJ1-2, with D maybe TRBD1 (5 bases). The CDR3 sequence is 15 residues long. Germline V gives CDR1 SGHTA, CDR2 FQGNSA. V was cut by 0 bases and J by 1 base, with 9 bases left in between. CDR3 residues: CASSLAAGLNYGYTF. CDR3 nucleotides: TGTGCCAGCAGCTTAGCGGCAGGGCTTAACTATGGCTACACCTTC.

This clonotype was observed many times. V gene TRBV4-1 combines with J gene TRBJ2-6; tentatively, D is TRBD1 (6 bases). The CDR3 is 19 residues long. V lost 1 base and J lost 6, with 22 bases in between. Looked up from germline, CDR1 is MGHRA and CDR2 is YSYEKL. CDR3 sequence (DNA): TGCGCCAGCAGCCAAGCACCTAGGGGGACCGTTCTTTCGGCCAACGTCCTGACTTTC. Its protein product is CASSQAPRGTVLSANVLTF.

Turning to this clonotype: It may be a read error: a sequence one base away is much more abundant. The chain employs TRBV7-8 and TRBJ2-2, with 8 bases aligning to TRBD2. This CDR3 spans 15 amino acids. Germline V gene lookup returns CDR1 SGHVS and CDR2 FQNEAQ. The CDR3: CDSSLNRGGVGELFF. The CDR3 DNA reads TGTGACAGCAGCTTAAATCGGGGGGGCGTCGGGGAGCTGTTTTTT.

This clonotype has only one observation. V gene TRBV12-3 or TRBV12-4 combines with J gene TRBJ2-4, with D maybe TRBD1 (6 bases). This CDR3 has 12 amino acids. Between the trimmed V and J ends, which lost 8 bases and 7 bases, there was a span of 12 bases. The CDR3: CASSQGINIQYF. The CDR3 coding sequence is TGTGCCAGCTCGCAGGGGATCAACATTCAGTACTTC.